Detailed here is one T cell receptor (beta chain). The sample is drawn from a study of blood T cell repertoires in COVID-19. Data came from immunoSEQ multiplex PCR; TCRdb stores just in-frame clones and leaves some out. The table lists around 230,000 clones, roughly 88% of them singletons, with around 30% in the top ten. In germline, CDR1 is MNHNS, CDR2 SASEGT. V gave up 0 bases and J gave up 7 bases, with 10 bases separating them. This CDR3 comprises 13 residues. The receptor was isolated from a man aged 40-49 years with acute or convalescent COVID-19. Sequencing was performed on peripheral blood. The rearrangement uses TRBV6-1 and TRBJ2-7, with D maybe TRBD2 (6 bases). CDR3 loop: CASSEAWGGEQYF. CDR3 bases: TGTGCCAGCAGTGAAGCTTGGGGAGGAGAGCAGTACTTC.